Described below is a single T cell receptor (beta chain) sequence and its context. This sample was taken from a study of blood T cell repertoires in COVID-19. Libraries were prepared by immunoSEQ multiplex PCR; TCRdb keeps only in-frame clonotypes and omits some of them. The data show over 85,000 clones, approximately 83% seen once. The CDR3 extends over 13 amino acids. The germline V and J ends were trimmed by 3 bases and 1 base, with 6 bases remaining between them. Germline V gene lookup returns CDR1 LNHDA and CDR2 SQIVND (reference sequence). The source is a woman between 65 and 79 years old with acute or convalescent COVID-19. The chain has TRBV19 and TRBJ1-1; D is unresolved. Source material: peripheral blood. CDR3 amino acids: CASSIYRNTEAFF. CDR3 nucleotides: TGTGCCAGTAGTATCTACAGGAACACTGAAGCTTTCTTT.